This T cell receptor (beta chain) was observed in a study of glioma-infiltrating T cells after dendritic cell vaccination. Study details: At biweekly intervals, patients got three intradermal dendritic cell vaccine injections.

TCRB CDR3 was amplified from 2 ug genomic DNA or less. Assay: immunoSEQ multiplex PCR; the TCRdb copy retains only in-frame clones and omits some. The sample contains 100,000 or so clones, around 91% of which appear only once. Per germline, CDR1 SGDLS and CDR2 YYNGEE. The V segment lost 1 base and the J segment 6 bases; nucleotides outside the gene matches: 3. The CDR3 is made up of 15 amino acids. As to time point: after dendritic cell vaccination, including at tumor progression/relapse. Before vaccination, two weeks after the third vaccination, and at progression, PBMC were collected. V and J are TRBV9 and TRBJ1-5; 11 bases match TRBD1. The sequencing used blood, collected after dendritic cell vaccination. The sequence came from a human donor with glioblastoma. The CDR3 loop is CASSVSGTGGQPQHF. The CDR3 DNA reads as TGTGCCAGCAGCGTATCGGGGACAGGGGGTCAGCCCCAGCATTTT.